The present TCR beta chain was sequenced within a study of Graves' ophthalmopathy and Graves' hyperthyroidism. Study information: Cases classed as stable hyperthyroidism had no ophthalmopathy within 18 months of follow-up. Points from the study as a whole: Ophthalmopathy could be told apart from stable hyperthyroidism by a 13-signature model (approximately 91% sensitivity, approximately 81% specificity).

Amplified material comprised TCR beta CDR3 regions derived from RNA transcripts. HTBI primers were used in a first-round RT-PCR, which preceded a second-round multiplex PCR. MiXCR, run by TCRdb on the multiplex PCR reads, gives a single entry per CDR3 protein. The repertoire holds about 1.1 million distinct CDR3 sequences, 35% to 40% seen once, with around 10% in the top ten. In germline, CDR1 is SGDLS, CDR2 YYNGEE. Trimming cost V 1 base and J 5 bases; bases outside gene matches: 11. This CDR3 comprises 16 residues. This clonotype was observed many times. Its specificity is unknown. Diagnoses were established from clinical symptoms, serum thyroxine, TRAb, thyroid ultrasound and orbital computed tomography.

The source is an adult man with Graves' hyperthyroidism. Sequencing used peripheral blood or thyroid tissue (not recorded which). The genes are TRBV9 and TRBJ2-5; TRBD2 matches 7 bases. The CDR3 sequence: CASSVRGEGGSETQYF. The CDR3 DNA follows: TGTGCCAGCAGCGTACGGGGGGAGGGAGGGAGTGAGACCCAGTACTTC.